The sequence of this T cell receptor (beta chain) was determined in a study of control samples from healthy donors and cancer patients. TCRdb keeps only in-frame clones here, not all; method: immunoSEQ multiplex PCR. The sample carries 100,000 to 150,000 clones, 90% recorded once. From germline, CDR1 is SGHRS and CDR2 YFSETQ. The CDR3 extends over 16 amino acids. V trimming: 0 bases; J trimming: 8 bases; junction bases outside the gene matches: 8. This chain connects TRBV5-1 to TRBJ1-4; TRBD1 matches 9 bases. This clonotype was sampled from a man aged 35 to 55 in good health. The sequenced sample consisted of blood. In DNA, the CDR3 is TGCGCCAGCAGCTTGGAGGGACAGGGCTTAGGGGAAAAACTGTTTTTT. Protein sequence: CASSLEGQGLGEKLFF.